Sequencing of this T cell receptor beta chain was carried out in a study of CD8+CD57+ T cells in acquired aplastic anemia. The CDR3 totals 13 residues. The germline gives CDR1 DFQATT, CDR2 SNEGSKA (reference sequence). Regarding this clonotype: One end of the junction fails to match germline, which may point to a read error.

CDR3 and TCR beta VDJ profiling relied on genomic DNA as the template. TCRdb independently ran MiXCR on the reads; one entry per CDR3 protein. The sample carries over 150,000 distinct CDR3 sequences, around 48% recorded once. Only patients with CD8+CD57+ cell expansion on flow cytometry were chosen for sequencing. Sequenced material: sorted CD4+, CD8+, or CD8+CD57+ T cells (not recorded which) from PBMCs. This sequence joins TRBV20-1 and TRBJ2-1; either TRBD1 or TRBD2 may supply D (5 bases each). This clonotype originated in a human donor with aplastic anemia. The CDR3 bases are TGCAGTACTAGAGGGTGGGGGAACAATGAGCAGTTCTTC. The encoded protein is CSTRGWGNNEQFF.